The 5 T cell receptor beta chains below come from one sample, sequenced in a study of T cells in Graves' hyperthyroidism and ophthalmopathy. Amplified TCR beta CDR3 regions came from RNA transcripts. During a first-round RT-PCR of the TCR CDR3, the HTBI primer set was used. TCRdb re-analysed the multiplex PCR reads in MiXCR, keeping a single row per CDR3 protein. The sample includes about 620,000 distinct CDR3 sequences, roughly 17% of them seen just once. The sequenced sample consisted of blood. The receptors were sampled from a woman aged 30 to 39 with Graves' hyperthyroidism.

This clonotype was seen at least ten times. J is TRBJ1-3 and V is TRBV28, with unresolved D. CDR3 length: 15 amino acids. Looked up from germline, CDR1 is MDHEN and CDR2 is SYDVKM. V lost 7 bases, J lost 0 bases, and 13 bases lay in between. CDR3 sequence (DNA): TGTGCCAGCACTCCCGACCCTACCTCTGGAAACACCATATATTTT. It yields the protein CASTPDPTSGNTIYF.

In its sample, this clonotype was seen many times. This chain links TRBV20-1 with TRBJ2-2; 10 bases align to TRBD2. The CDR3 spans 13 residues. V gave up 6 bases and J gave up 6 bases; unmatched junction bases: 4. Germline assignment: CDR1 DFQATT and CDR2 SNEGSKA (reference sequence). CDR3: CSAVLAGSGELFF. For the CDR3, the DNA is TGCAGTGCGGTACTAGCGGGATCCGGGGAGCTGTTTTTT.

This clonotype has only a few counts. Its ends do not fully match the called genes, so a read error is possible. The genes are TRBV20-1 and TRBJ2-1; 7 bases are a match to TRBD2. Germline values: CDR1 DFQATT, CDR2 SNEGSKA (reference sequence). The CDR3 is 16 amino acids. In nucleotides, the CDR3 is TGCAGTGCTAGAGGCCCCTCGGGACTACACTACGATGAGCAGTTCTTC. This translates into CSARGPSGLHYDEQFF.

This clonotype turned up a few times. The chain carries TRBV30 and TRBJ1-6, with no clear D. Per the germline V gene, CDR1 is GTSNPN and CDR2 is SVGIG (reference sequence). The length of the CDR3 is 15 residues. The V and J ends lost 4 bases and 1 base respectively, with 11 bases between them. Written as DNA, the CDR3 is TGTGCCTGGAATCCGGGCCCTTCCTATAATTCACCCCTCCACTTT. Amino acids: CAWNPGPSYNSPLHF. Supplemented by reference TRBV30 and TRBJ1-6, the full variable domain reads SQTIHQWPATLVQPVGSPLSLECTVEGTSNPNLYWYRQAAGRGLQLLFYSVGIGQISSEVPQNLSASRPQDRQFILSSKKLLLSDSGFYLCAWNPGPSYNSPLHFGNGTRLTVT.

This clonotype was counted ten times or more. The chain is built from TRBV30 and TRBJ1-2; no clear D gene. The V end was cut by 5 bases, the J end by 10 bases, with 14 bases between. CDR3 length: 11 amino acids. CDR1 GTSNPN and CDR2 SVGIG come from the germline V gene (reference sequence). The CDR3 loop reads CAWRISYHYTF. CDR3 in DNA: TGTGCCTGGCGAATCTCCTACCACTACACCTTC.